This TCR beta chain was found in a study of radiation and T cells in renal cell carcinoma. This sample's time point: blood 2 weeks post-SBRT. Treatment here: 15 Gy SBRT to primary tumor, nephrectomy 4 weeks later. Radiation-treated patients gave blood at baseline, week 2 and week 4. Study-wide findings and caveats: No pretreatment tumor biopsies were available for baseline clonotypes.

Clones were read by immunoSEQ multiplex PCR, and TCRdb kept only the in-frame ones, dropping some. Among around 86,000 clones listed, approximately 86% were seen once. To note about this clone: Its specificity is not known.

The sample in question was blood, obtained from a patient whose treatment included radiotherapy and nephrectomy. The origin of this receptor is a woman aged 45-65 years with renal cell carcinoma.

The CDR3 DNA sequence: TGTGCCAGCAGCTTGCTGGGGCCGGTGAACACCATATATTTT. Its translation: CASSLLGPVNTIYF. The V call is TRBV5-4, the J call TRBJ1-3; TRBD1 is a possible D gene (5 bases). V lost 1 base, J lost 7 bases, and 12 bases lay in between. The CDR3 contains 14 residues. Germline V gene data show CDR1 as SGHNT and CDR2 as YYREEE (reference sequence). The whole variable domain, remainder taken from reference TRBV5-4 and TRBJ1-3, is ETGVTQSPTHLIKTRGQQVTLRCSSQSGHNTVSWYQQALGQGPQFIFQYYREEENGRGNFPPRFSGLQFPNYSSELNVNALELDDSALYLCASSLLGPVNTIYFGEGSWLTVV.